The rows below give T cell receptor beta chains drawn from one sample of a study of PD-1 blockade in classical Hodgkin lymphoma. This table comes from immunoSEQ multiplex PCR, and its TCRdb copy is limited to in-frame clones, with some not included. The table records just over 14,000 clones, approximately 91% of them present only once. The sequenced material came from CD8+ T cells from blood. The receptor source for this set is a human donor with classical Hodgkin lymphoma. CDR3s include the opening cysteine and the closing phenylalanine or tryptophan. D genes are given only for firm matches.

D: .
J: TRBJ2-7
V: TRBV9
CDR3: CASSVAAGYEQYF
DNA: TGTGCCAGCAGCGTAGCGGCTGGTTACGAGCAGTACTTC

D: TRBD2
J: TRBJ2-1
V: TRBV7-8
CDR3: CASSPAGYEQFF
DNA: TGTGCCAGCAGCCCAGCGGGGTATGAGCAGTTCTTC

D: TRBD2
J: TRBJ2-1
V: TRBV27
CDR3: CATARAGLYNEQFF
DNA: TGTGCCACCGCCCGAGCGGGGTTATACAATGAGCAGTTCTTC

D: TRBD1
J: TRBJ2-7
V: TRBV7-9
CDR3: CASSLGGGSSYEQYF
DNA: TGTGCCAGCAGCTTAGGAGGGGGCAGCTCCTACGAGCAGTACTTC

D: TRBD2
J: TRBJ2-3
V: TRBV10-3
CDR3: CAISGSGTSGESTDTQYF
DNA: TGTGCCATCAGTGGATCCGGGACTAGCGGGGAAAGCACAGATACGCAGTATTTT

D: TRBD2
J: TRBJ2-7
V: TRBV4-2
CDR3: CASSQESAGVGEQYF
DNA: TGTGCCAGCAGCCAAGAGTCCGCGGGAGTAGGCGAGCAGTACTTC

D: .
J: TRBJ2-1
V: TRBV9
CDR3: CASSARTGHPEQFF
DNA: TGTGCCAGCAGCGCCCGGACGGGACACCCCGAGCAGTTCTTC

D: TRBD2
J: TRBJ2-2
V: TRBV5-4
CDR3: CASSLEPLAGGELFF
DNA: TGTGCCAGCAGCTTGGAACCCTTAGCGGGCGGGGAGCTGTTTTTT

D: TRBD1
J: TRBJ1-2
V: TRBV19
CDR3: CASSSPLTGVWRGYTF
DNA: TGTGCCAGTAGTAGCCCCCTGACAGGGGTTTGGAGAGGCTACACCTTC

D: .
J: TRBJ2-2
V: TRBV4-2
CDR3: CASSRGSGSGELFF
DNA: TGTGCCAGCAGCCGAGGGAGTGGGAGCGGGGAGCTGTTTTTT

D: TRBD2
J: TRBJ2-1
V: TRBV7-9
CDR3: CASSAGEYYNEQFF
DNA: TGTGCCAGCAGCGCGGGAGAGTACTACAATGAGCAGTTCTTC

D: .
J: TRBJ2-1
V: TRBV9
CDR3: CASSAREGQGLYNEQFF
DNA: TGTGCCAGCAGCGCCCGAGAGGGGCAGGGCCTCTACAATGAGCAGTTCTTC